A single sample is the source of the 27 T cell receptor beta chains below, sequenced in a study of identical twins. TCRdb analysed the 5' RACE reads with MiXCR anew, one entry per CDR3 protein. The sample yields roughly 720,000 distinct CDR3 sequences, about 20% seen once. These data were likewise used in another study, on T cells expressing NK-cell markers.

Material for sequencing was PBMCs. These receptors were collected from a young woman in good health.

The chain combines TRBV5-4 with TRBJ2-5; D is possibly TRBD1 or TRBD2 (5 bases each). Deletions cut 6 bases from V and 3 bases from J, with 15 bases between. CDR1 and CDR2 from the germline V gene are SGHNT and YYREEE (reference sequence). The CDR3 consists of 14 residues. This chain's CDR3 is CASTHREGEETQYF. Written as DNA, the CDR3 is TGTGCCAGCACCCATCGGGAAGGGGAAGAGACCCAGTACTTC.

This clonotype was recorded a few times. V and J are TRBV20-1 and TRBJ2-1; D remains unclear. V lost 1 base and J 9 bases, leaving 7 bases between the germline ends. The CDR3 runs to 11 residues. Germline assignment: CDR1 DFQATT and CDR2 SNEGSKA (reference sequence). CDR3 nucleotide sequence: TGCAGTGCTAGAGTCTCGGTTGAGCAGTTCTTC. Translation: CSARVSVEQFF.

This clonotype was seen only a few times. V gene TRBV11-2 combines with J gene TRBJ2-3; 11 bases map to TRBD2. The CDR3 totals 15 residues. Germline V gene sequence: CDR1 SGHAT, CDR2 FQNNGV. Trimming took 3 bases from V and 5 from J; bases not matched to a gene: 4. In DNA form, the CDR3 reads TGTGCCAGCAGCTTCCTAGCGGGAGGTGGAGATACGCAGTATTTT. Translated, it gives CASSFLAGGGDTQYF.

J is TRBJ1-2 and V is TRBV5-1; the match to TRBD1 covers 7 bases. Germline loops: CDR1 SGHRS, CDR2 YFSETQ. CDR3 size: 13 residues. V gave up 4 bases and J gave up 8 bases; unmatched junction bases: 8. CDR3 sequence (DNA): TGCGCCAGCAGCCCGATGACAGGGAGCGGCTACACCTTC. Protein: CASSPMTGSGYTF.

In its sample, this clonotype was seen a few times. V and J are TRBV6-2 or TRBV6-3 and TRBJ2-1; perhaps TRBD1 as D (5 bases). Between the trimmed V and J ends, which lost 7 bases and 5 bases, there was a span of 21 bases. The CDR3 runs to 16 residues. Germline V gene data show CDR1 as MNHEY and CDR2 as SVGEGT. This chain's CDR3 is CASTGATLIENNEQFF. As DNA, the CDR3 is TGTGCCAGCACTGGGGCTACCCTGATTGAAAACAATGAGCAGTTCTTC.

The chain couples TRBV10-2 to TRBJ2-1; D remains ambiguous. Trimming pared 6 bases from V and 4 bases from J, leaving 13 bases between. Germline CDR1 is WSHSY and CDR2 is SAAADI. CDR3 length: 14 residues. For the CDR3, the DNA is TGCGCCAGCAGCAGCTTTTTGGGGTACAATGAGCAGTTCTTC. It yields the protein CASSSFLGYNEQFF.

The J gene is TRBJ2-3, the V gene TRBV7-2; D is ambiguous. V was pared by 0 bases and J by 10 bases, with 8 bases between. Germline CDR1 reads SGHTA; CDR2 reads FQGNSA. The CDR3 spans 12 residues. DNA of the CDR3: TGTGCCAGCAGCTTAGCGGAAACTCCGCAGTATTTT. This gives the protein CASSLAETPQYF.

This clonotype was observed a single time. V gene TRBV6-1 combines with J gene TRBJ2-5; 11 nucleotides agree with TRBD2. The CDR3 totals 16 residues. Germline CDR1 is MNHNS and CDR2 is SASEGT. V was pared by 5 bases and J by 3 bases, with 8 bases of the junction left unmatched. The CDR3 DNA sequence: TGTGCCAGCAGTAGCCGACTAGCGGGACGGGAAGAGACCCAGTACTTC. This codes for CASSSRLAGREETQYF.

The CDR3 DNA reads TGTGCCAGCAGCCCCGGACAGGGAGAACGAGCTTTCTTT. Protein product: CASSPGQGERAFF. The chain is built from TRBV5-6 and TRBJ1-1; TRBD1 aligns across 8 bases. This CDR3 spans 13 amino acids. The V and J ends lost 4 bases and 10 bases, in that order; junction bases with no gene match: 9. Germline lookup yields CDR1 SGHDT and CDR2 YYEEEE.

This clonotype was seen more than once but under ten times. The V and J genes are TRBV7-9 and TRBJ2-1; D remains ambiguous. The V gene lost 1 base and the J gene lost 7 bases, with 11 bases spanning the gap. This CDR3 contains 14 residues. Germline assignment: CDR1 SEHNR and CDR2 FQNEAQ (reference sequence). The CDR3 loop reads CASSLGVQANEQFF. The CDR3 DNA reads as TGTGCCAGCAGCTTAGGAGTTCAAGCGAATGAGCAGTTCTTC. Looking up the rest from reference TRBV7-9 and TRBJ2-1 gives the full variable domain: DTGVSQNPRHKITKRGQNVTFRCDPISEHNRLYWYRQTLGQGPEFLTYFQNEAQLEKSRLLSDRFSAERPKGSFSTLEIQRTEQGDSAMYLCASSLGVQANEQFFGPGTRLTVL.

At least ten counts were recorded for this clonotype. This chain joins TRBV12-3 or TRBV12-4 and TRBJ2-3, with no clear D. Trimming cost V 8 bases and J 6 bases, with 12 bases left between them. The CDR3 is 12 amino acids. The CDR3 region is CASRLVWDTQYF. The CDR3 DNA sequence: TGTGCCAGCCGCTTAGTTTGGGATACGCAGTATTTT.

Remarks on this clonotype: At one of its ends the junction is not consistent with the germline gene, which may arise from a read error. The chain combines TRBV20-1 with TRBJ2-1; 7 nucleotides line up with TRBD2. This CDR3 region has 12 residues. Germline V gives CDR1 DFQATT, CDR2 SNEGSKA (reference sequence). In DNA form, the CDR3 reads TGCAGTGCTAGAGAGGTTGGCGGGAGAGATGTCTTC. It is translated as CSAREVGGRDVF.

V and J are TRBV20-1 and TRBJ2-3; a weak D match, TRBD1 (5 bases). The CDR3 loop spans 15 amino acids. The germline V gene encodes CDR1 DFQATT and CDR2 SNEGSKA (reference sequence). V was clipped by 3 bases and J by 0 bases, with 13 bases between them. This CDR3 is CSARGLLPSTDTQYF. The CDR3, as DNA: TGCAGTGCTAGGGGGCTCCTCCCAAGCACAGATACGCAGTATTTT.

Remarks on this clonotype: This may be a read error, as it is one base from a much larger clone. The V and J genes are TRBV20-1 and TRBJ2-1, with D hard to call. The ends were cut back, 2 bases at V and 8 bases at J, with 10 bases in the middle. CDR1 and CDR2 from the germline V gene are DFQATT and SNEGSKA (reference sequence). CDR3 length equals 12 residues. Written as DNA, the CDR3 is TGCAGTGCTAGAAGGGTAGGGTATGAGCAGTTCTTC. It codes for CSARRVGYEQFF.

This chain joins TRBV12-3 or TRBV12-4 and TRBJ2-7, with 7 bases that match TRBD1. The CDR3 totals 14 residues. Trimming removed 5 bases from V and 5 bases from J; junction bases left unmatched: 9. The CDR3 DNA sequence: TGTGCCAGCAGTGTACCGAAAACAGGGGACGAGCAGTACTTC. It encodes CASSVPKTGDEQYF.

This clonotype was counted a few times. The chain is built from TRBV6-2 or TRBV6-3 and TRBJ2-1; no definite D call. The germline CDR1 and CDR2 sequences are MNHEY and SVGEGT. The CDR3 runs 13 residues. Trimming took 7 bases from V and 8 from J, leaving 15 bases between them. For the CDR3, the DNA is TGTGCCAGCACCCCAACGAGACCCGATGAGCAGTTCTTC. Translating gives CASTPTRPDEQFF.

This clonotype was detected only a few times. The chain employs TRBV7-8 and TRBJ2-3; the D gene is possibly TRBD1 (6 bases). The CDR3 is 16 residues long. From germline, CDR1 is SGHVS and CDR2 FQNEAQ. V was cut by 2 bases and J by 7 bases, with 19 bases left in between. The CDR3: CASSLTGRTAVNTQYF. In DNA form, the CDR3 reads TGTGCCAGCAGCTTAACGGGCCGGACAGCGGTAAATACGCAGTATTTT.

The CDR3 here is CASSKSPGTSGLNEQFF. The CDR3 nucleotides are TGTGCCAGCAGTAAGTCACCCGGGACTAGCGGCCTCAATGAGCAGTTCTTC. V gene TRBV6-1 combines with J gene TRBJ2-1; 11 bases line up with TRBD2. The CDR3 runs to 17 residues. Trimming removed 5 bases from V and 6 bases from J; junction bases left unmatched: 12. CDR1 and CDR2 (germline): MNHNS, SASEGT.

This chain joins TRBV10-3 and TRBJ2-1; TRBD1 aligns across 9 bases. Looked up from germline, CDR1 is ENHRY and CDR2 is SYGVKD. Trimming took 11 bases from V and 7 from J; bases not matched to a gene: 6. This CDR3 region has 12 residues. CDR3 amino acids: CAVQGARNEQFF. CDR3 bases: TGTGCCGTACAGGGGGCTCGGAATGAGCAGTTCTTC.

This clonotype was detected only a few times. The gene calls are TRBV9 and TRBJ2-1, with no clear D. Germline assignment: CDR1 SGDLS and CDR2 YYNGEE. The CDR3 loop spans 15 amino acids. Trimming cost V 0 bases and J 1 base, with 8 bases left between them. Here the CDR3 DNA reads TGTGCCAGCAGCGTAGGTGGCCTATCCTACAATGAGCAGTTCTTC. This gives the protein CASSVGGLSYNEQFF.

The chain carries TRBV29-1 and TRBJ2-7; D remains ambiguous. This CDR3 region has 13 residues. V was trimmed by 6 bases and J by 2 bases, leaving 14 bases between them. Germline lookup yields CDR1 SQVTM and CDR2 ANQGSEA. The CDR3 nucleotides are TGCAGCGTAATCAGGACGGACGCCTACGAGCAGTACTTC. It codes for CSVIRTDAYEQYF.

This clonotype appeared many times. The rearrangement joins TRBV12-3 or TRBV12-4 to TRBJ1-5; D remains unclear. This CDR3 is built from 13 residues. V was clipped by 3 bases and J by 7 bases, with 10 bases between them. The CDR3 loop reads CASSFRQEQPQHF. The CDR3 nucleotides read TGTGCCAGCAGTTTTCGGCAGGAGCAGCCCCAGCATTTT.

This clonotype was detected a few times. CDR3 sequence reads: CASSQESHRATPFF. CDR3 in DNA: TGTGCCAGCAGCCAAGAATCCCACCGGGCCACCCCGTTCTTC. The chain combines TRBV3-1 with TRBJ2-1; D gene unclear. V lost 0 bases and J 15 bases, leaving 18 bases between the germline ends. Germline values: CDR1 LGHDT, CDR2 YNNKEL (reference sequence). CDR3 length: 14 residues.

The table lists this clonotype with a few counts. The V call is TRBV12-3 or TRBV12-4, the J call TRBJ2-3; no clear D gene. Trimming removed 6 bases from V and 2 bases from J, with 12 bases in between. The CDR3 contains 14 residues. CDR3 region: CASSPRALTDTQYF. DNA of the CDR3: TGTGCCAGCAGCCCAAGGGCCCTCACAGATACGCAGTATTTT.

The DNA for the CDR3 is TGCAGTGCTAGAGATCACGGCAGGGATACGGCTGAAGCTTTCTTT. It codes for CSARDHGRDTAEAFF. The chain uses TRBV20-1 and TRBJ1-1, with a tentative D call TRBD1 (5 bases). Trimming took 0 bases from V and 6 from J, leaving 17 bases between them. In germline, CDR1 is DFQATT, CDR2 SNEGSKA (reference sequence). CDR3 length: 15 residues.

The chain couples TRBV6-2 or TRBV6-3 to TRBJ2-7; the D gene is possibly TRBD2 (5 bases). This CDR3 contains 17 residues. The V gene lost 0 bases and the J gene lost 2 bases, with 17 bases spanning the gap. The germline V gene encodes CDR1 MNHEY and CDR2 SVGEGT. For the CDR3, the DNA is TGTGCCAGCAGTTACTCGGTCGGAGAGCGGACTCCCTACGAGCAGTACTTC. This encodes CASSYSVGERTPYEQYF.

This clonotype showed up just a few times. V and J are TRBV3-1 and TRBJ2-7, with TRBD2 identical over 11 bases. V was pared by 4 bases and J by 2 bases, with 7 bases of the junction left unmatched. Germline CDR1 LGHDT, CDR2 YNNKEL (reference sequence). This CDR3 is 16 amino acids long. In DNA, the CDR3 is TGTGCCAGCAGCCCAATTAGCGGGAGGGCCCCCTACGAGCAGTACTTC. It is translated as CASSPISGRAPYEQYF.